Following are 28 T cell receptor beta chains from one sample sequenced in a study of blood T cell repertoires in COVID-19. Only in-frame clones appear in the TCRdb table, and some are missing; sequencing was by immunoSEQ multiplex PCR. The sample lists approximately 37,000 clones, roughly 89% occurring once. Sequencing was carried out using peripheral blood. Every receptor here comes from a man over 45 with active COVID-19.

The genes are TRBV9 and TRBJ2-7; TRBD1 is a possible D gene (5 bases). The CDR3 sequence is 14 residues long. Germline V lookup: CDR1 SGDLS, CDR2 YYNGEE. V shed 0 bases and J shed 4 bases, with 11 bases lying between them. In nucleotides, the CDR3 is TGTGCCAGCAGCGTAGCCAGGGAAGGGTACGAGCAGTACTTC. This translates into CASSVAREGYEQYF.

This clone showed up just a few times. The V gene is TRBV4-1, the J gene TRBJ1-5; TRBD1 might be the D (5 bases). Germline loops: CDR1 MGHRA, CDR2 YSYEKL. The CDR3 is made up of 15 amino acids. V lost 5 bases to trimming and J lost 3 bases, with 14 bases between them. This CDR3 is CASSDSLGNNQPQHF. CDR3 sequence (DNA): TGCGCCAGCAGCGACAGCCTTGGCAACAATCAGCCCCAGCATTTT.

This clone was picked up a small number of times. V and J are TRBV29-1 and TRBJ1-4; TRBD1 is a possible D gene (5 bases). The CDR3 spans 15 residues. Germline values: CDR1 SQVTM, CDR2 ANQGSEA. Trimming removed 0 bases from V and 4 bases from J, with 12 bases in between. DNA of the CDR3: TGCAGCGTTGAAGATCTTAACAGGAGTAATGAAAAACTGTTTTTT. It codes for CSVEDLNRSNEKLFF.

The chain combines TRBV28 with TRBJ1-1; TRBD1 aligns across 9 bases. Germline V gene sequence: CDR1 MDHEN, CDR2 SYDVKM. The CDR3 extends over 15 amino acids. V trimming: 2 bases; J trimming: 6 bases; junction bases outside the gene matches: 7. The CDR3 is CASSLVTGGFAEAFF. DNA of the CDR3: TGTGCCAGCAGTTTAGTTACAGGGGGCTTCGCTGAAGCTTTCTTT. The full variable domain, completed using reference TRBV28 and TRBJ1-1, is DVKVTQSSRYLVKRTGEKVFLECVQDMDHENMFWYRQDPGLGLRLIYFSYDVKMKEKGDIPEGYSVSREKKERFSLILESASTNQTSMYLCASSLVTGGFAEAFFGQGTRLTVV.

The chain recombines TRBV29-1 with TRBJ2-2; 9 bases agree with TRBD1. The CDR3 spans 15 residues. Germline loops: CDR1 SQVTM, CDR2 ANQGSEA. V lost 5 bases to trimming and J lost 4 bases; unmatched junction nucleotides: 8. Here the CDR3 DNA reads TGCAGCGTTCGGCGACAGGGGGAGGTCACCGGGGAGCTGTTTTTT. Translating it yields CSVRRQGEVTGELFF.

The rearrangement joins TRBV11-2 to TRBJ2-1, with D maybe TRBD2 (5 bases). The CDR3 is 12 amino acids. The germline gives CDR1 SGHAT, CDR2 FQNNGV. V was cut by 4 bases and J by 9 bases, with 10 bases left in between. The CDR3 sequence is CASSSGLAEQFF. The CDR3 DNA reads TGTGCCAGCAGCTCCGGACTGGCTGAGCAGTTCTTC.

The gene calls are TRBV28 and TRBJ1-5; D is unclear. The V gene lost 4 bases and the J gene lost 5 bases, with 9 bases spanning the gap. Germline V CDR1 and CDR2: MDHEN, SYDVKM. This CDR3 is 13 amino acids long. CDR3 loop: CASSSNWYQPQHF. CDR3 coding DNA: TGTGCCAGCAGTTCGAACTGGTATCAGCCCCAGCATTTT.

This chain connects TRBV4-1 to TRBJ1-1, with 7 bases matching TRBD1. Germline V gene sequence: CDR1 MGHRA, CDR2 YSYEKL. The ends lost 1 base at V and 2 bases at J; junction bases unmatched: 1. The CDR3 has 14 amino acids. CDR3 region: CASSQGDRNTEAFF. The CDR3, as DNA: TGCGCCAGCAGCCAAGGGGACAGAAACACTGAAGCTTTCTTT.

CDR3 in DNA: TGTGCCAGCAGCTTAGTGGAGGGGAACACTGAAGCTTTCTTT. Amino acids: CASSLVEGNTEAFF. The chain has TRBV11-2 and TRBJ1-1; no clear D. There are 14 residues in the CDR3. Germline CDR1 and CDR2: SGHAT and FQNNGV. Trimming cost V 1 base and J 1 base, with 7 bases left between them. Full variable domain (outside the CDR3, taken from reference TRBV11-2 and TRBJ1-1): EAGVAQSPRYKIIEKRQSVAFWCNPISGHATLYWYQQILGQGPKLLIQFQNNGVVDDSQLPKDRFSAERLKGVDSTLKIQPAKLEDSAVYLCASSLVEGNTEAFFGQGTRLTVV.

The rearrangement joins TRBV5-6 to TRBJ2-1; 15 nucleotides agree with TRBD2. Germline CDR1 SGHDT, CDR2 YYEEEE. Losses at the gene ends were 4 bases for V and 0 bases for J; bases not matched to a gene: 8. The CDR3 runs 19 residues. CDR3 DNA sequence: TGTGCCAGCAGCCCTCCGGGACTAGCGGGAGGAAGCTCCTACAATGAGCAGTTCTTC. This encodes CASSPPGLAGGSSYNEQFF.

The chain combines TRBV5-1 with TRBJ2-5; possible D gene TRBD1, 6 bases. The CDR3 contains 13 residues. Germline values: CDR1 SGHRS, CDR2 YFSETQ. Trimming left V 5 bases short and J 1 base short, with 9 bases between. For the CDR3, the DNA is TGCGCCAGCAGTGCCAGGGGCCAAGAGACCCAGTACTTC. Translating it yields CASSARGQETQYF.

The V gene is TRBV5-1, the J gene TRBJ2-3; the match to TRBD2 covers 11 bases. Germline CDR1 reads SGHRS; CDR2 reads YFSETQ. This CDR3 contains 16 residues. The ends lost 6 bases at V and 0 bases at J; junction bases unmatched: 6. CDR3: CASTRGTSGSTDTQYF. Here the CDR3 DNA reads TGCGCCAGCACCCGGGGGACTAGCGGCAGCACAGATACGCAGTATTTT.

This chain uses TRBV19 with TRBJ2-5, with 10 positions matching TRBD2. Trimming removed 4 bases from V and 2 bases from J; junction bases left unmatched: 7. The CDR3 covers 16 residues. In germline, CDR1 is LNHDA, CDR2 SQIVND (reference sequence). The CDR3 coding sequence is TGTGCCAGTAGTACAGATGGACTAGCGGCGCAAGAGACCCAGTACTTC. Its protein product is CASSTDGLAAQETQYF.

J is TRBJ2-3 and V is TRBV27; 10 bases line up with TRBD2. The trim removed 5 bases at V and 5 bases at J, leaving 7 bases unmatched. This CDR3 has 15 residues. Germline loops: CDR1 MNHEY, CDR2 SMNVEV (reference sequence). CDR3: CASSPSGSGLDTQYF. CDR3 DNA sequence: TGTGCCAGCAGTCCTAGCGGGAGTGGGTTAGATACGCAGTATTTT.

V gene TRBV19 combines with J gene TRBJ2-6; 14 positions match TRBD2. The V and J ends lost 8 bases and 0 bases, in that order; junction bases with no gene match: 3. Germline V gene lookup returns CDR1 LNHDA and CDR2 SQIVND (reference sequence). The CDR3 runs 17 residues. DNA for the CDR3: TGTGCCAGTTTGGGGACTAGCGGGAGCTCTGGGGCCAACGTCCTGACTTTC. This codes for CASLGTSGSSGANVLTF.

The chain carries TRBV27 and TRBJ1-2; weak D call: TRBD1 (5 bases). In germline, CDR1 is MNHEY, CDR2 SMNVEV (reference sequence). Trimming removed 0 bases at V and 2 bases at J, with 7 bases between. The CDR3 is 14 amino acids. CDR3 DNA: TGTGCCAGCAGTTTATCAAAGGGGAACTATGGCTACACCTTC. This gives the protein CASSLSKGNYGYTF.

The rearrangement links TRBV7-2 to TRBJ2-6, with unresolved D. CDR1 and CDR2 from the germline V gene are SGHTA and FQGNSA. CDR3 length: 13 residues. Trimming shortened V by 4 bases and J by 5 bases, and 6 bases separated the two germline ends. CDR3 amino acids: CASSSPRANVLTF. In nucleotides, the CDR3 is TGTGCCAGCAGCTCCCCTCGGGCCAACGTCCTGACTTTC.

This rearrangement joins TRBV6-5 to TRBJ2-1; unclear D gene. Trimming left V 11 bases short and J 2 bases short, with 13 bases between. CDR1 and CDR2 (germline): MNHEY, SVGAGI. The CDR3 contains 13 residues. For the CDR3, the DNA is TGTGCCGGCAAAGCGTCAACCTACAATGAGCAGTTCTTC. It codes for CAGKASTYNEQFF.

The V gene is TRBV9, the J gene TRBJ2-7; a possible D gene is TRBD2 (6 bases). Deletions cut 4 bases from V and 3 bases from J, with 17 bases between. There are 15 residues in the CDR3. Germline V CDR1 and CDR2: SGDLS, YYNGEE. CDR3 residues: CASSPGGQPLYEQYF. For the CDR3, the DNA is TGTGCCAGCAGCCCCGGAGGGCAGCCTCTCTACGAGCAGTACTTC. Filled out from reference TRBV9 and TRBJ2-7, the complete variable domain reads DSGVTQTPKHLITATGQRVTLRCSPRSGDLSVYWYQQSLDQGLQFLIQYYNGEERAKGNILERFSAQQFPDLHSELNLSSLELGDSALYFCASSPGGQPLYEQYFGPGTRLTVT.

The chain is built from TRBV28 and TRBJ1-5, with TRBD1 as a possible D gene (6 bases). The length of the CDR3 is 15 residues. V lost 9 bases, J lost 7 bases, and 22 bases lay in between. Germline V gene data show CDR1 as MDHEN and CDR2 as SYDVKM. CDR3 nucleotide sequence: TGTGCCAGTAACTCGGGACCGTTTGGGGGCCAGCCCCAGCATTTT. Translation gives CASNSGPFGGQPQHF.

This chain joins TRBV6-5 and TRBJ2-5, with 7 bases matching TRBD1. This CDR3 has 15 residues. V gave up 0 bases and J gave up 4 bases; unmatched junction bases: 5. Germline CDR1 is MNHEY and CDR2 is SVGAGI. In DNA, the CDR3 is TGTGCCAGCAGTTACTCAACCGAGGGGGCAGAGACCCAGTACTTC. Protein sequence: CASSYSTEGAETQYF.

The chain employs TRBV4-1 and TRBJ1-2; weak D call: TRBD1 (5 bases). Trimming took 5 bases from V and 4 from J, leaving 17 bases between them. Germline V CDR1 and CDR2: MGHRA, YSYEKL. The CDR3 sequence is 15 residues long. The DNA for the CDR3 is TGCGCCAGCAGCTGGCTGGTGGCGGGGGGCTATGGCTACACCTTC. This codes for CASSWLVAGGYGYTF.

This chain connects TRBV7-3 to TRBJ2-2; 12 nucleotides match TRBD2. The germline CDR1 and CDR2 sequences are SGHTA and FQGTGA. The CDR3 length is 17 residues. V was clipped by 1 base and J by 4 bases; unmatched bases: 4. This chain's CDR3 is CASSLNLAGGPTGELFF. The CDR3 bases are TGTGCCAGCAGCTTAAACCTAGCGGGAGGGCCCACCGGGGAGCTGTTTTTT.

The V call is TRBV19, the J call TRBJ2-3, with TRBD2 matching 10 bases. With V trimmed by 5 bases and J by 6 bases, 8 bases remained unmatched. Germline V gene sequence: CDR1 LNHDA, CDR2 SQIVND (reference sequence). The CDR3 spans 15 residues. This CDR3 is CASSLVAGGWDTQYF. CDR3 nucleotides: TGTGCCAGTAGTCTCGTAGCGGGAGGATGGGATACGCAGTATTTT.

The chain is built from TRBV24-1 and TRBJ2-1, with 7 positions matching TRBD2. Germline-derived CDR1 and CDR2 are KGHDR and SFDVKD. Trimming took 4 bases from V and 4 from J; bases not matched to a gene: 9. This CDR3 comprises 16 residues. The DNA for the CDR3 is TGTGCCACCAGTGACCCCGGACTAGATTCGTACAATGAGCAGTTCTTC. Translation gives CATSDPGLDSYNEQFF.

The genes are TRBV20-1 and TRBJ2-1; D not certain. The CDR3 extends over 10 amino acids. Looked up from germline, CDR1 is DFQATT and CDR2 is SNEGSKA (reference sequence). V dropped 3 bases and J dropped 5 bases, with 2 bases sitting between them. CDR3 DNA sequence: TGCAGTGCTAGCAACAATGAGCAGTTCTTC. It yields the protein CSASNNEQFF.

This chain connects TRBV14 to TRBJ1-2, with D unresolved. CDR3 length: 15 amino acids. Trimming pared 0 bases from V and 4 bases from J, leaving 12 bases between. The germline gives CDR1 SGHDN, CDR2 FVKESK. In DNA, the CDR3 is TGTGCCAGCAGCCAAGATAGGTGGGCTATCTATGGCTACACCTTC. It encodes CASSQDRWAIYGYTF.

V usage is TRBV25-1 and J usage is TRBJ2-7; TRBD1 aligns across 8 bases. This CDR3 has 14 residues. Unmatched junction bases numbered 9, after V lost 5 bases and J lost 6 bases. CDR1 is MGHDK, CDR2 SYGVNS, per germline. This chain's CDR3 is CASSSPGQALEQYF. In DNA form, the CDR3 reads TGTGCCAGCAGTTCCCCGGGACAGGCCCTCGAGCAGTACTTC.